The 13 T cell receptor beta chains given below trace back to one sample, sequenced in a study of blood T cell repertoires in COVID-19. TCRdb keeps only in-frame clones here, not all; method: immunoSEQ multiplex PCR. The repertoire holds 70,000 to 85,000 clones, with around 93% as singletons. Sequences were obtained from peripheral blood. Receptors originate from a woman aged 55-70 years with active COVID-19.

The V gene is TRBV18, the J gene TRBJ2-3; the match to TRBD2 covers 10 bases. This CDR3 contains 18 residues. Germline CDR1 and CDR2: KGHSH and LQKENI. The trim removed 5 bases at V and 3 bases at J, leaving 14 bases unmatched. This CDR3 reads CASSSSVGLADRTDTQYF. CDR3 bases: TGTGCCAGCTCATCGTCCGTCGGACTAGCGGATAGAACAGATACGCAGTATTTT.

The V gene is TRBV5-4, the J gene TRBJ1-2; no definite D call. The V end lost 1 base, the J end lost 2 bases, and 9 bases lay between the germline ends. CDR3 size: 14 residues. CDR1 is SGHNT and CDR2 is YYREEE in the germline V gene (reference sequence). The CDR3 bases are TGTGCCAGCAGCTTGATAGGCGGCAACTATGGCTACACCTTC. This codes for CASSLIGGNYGYTF.

This chain connects TRBV2 to TRBJ2-7; D is ambiguous. V lost 4 bases, J lost 6 bases, and 10 bases lay in between. The CDR3 has 12 amino acids. Germline values: CDR1 SNHLY, CDR2 FYNNEI. CDR3 loop: CASSASRGEQYF. In DNA, the CDR3 is TGTGCCAGCAGTGCTTCCCGCGGCGAGCAGTACTTC.

V gene TRBV5-1 combines with J gene TRBJ2-1, with 8 bases fitting TRBD2. Germline CDR1 and CDR2: SGHRS and YFSETQ. The junction had 7 bases not matched to a gene; V was cut back by 4 bases and J by 7 bases. The CDR3 sequence is 14 residues long. Here the CDR3 reads CASSPAGGINEQFF. The CDR3 bases are TGCGCCAGCAGCCCTGCGGGAGGAATTAATGAGCAGTTCTTC.

The chain couples TRBV10-2 to TRBJ1-2, with D possibly TRBD1 on 6 matching bases. Trimming left V 5 bases short and J 4 bases short, with 14 bases between. This CDR3 is 14 amino acids long. Germline assignment: CDR1 WSHSY and CDR2 SAAADI. The CDR3 here is CASSRTEILYGYTF. CDR3 sequence (DNA): TGCGCCAGCAGTAGGACAGAAATTCTCTATGGCTACACCTTC.

This chain uses TRBV4-1 with TRBJ2-3; tentatively, D is TRBD1 (6 bases). V lost 3 bases to trimming and J lost 6 bases, with 16 bases between them. Per germline, CDR1 MGHRA and CDR2 YSYEKL. The CDR3 spans 15 residues. In nucleotides, the CDR3 is TGCGCCAGCAGCCAGCTAACAGGGAAAGTGGATACGCAGTATTTT. Translating it yields CASSQLTGKVDTQYF.

The chain combines TRBV20-1 with TRBJ2-1; 10 bases are shared with TRBD2. The trim removed 3 bases at V and 6 bases at J, leaving 8 bases unmatched. The CDR3 loop spans 15 amino acids. Germline CDR1 DFQATT, CDR2 SNEGSKA (reference sequence). CDR3 bases: TGCAGTGCTAGTCTAACTAGCGGGAATCTCAATGAGCAGTTCTTC. As protein: CSASLTSGNLNEQFF.

This sequence joins TRBV25-1 and TRBJ1-1; no clear D. This CDR3 is 14 amino acids long. Trimming stripped 2 bases from V and 1 base from J, with 8 bases between. Germline lookup yields CDR1 MGHDK and CDR2 SYGVNS. The CDR3 spells CASSERQGNTEAFF. As DNA, the CDR3 is TGTGCCAGCAGTGAAAGACAAGGGAACACTGAAGCTTTCTTT.

The chain couples TRBV18 to TRBJ1-2; 9 bases align to TRBD1. Unmatched junction bases numbered 1, after V lost 3 bases and J lost 2 bases. CDR1 and CDR2 (germline): KGHSH, LQKENI. The CDR3 spans 14 residues. In nucleotides, the CDR3 is TGTGCCAGCTCACCGGGACAGGGCAACTATGGCTACACCTTC. It yields the protein CASSPGQGNYGYTF.

The V gene is TRBV5-1, the J gene TRBJ1-2; no clear D gene. V lost 1 base and J 8 bases, leaving 15 bases between the germline ends. The CDR3 spans 14 residues. CDR1 is SGHRS, CDR2 YFSETQ, per germline. The CDR3 here is CASSLLSVGSGYTF. CDR3 bases: TGCGCCAGCAGCTTGTTGAGTGTGGGGAGCGGCTACACCTTC.

This chain links TRBV18 with TRBJ1-2; unclear D gene. The CDR3 contains 17 residues. In germline, CDR1 is KGHSH, CDR2 LQKENI. Trimming stripped 2 bases from V and 7 bases from J, with 23 bases between. The CDR3: CASSPFEGGKNPSGYTF. The CDR3 DNA sequence: TGTGCCAGCTCACCATTCGAAGGAGGGAAGAACCCCAGTGGCTACACCTTC.

The chain has TRBV14 and TRBJ2-7, with D maybe TRBD1 (5 bases). Germline-derived CDR1 and CDR2 are SGHDN and FVKESK. V was clipped by 5 bases and J by 3 bases, with 17 bases between them. The CDR3 covers 15 residues. As DNA, the CDR3 is TGTGCCAGCAGCGGATCAGGTAGGGGCGGCTACGAGCAGTACTTC. It encodes CASSGSGRGGYEQYF.

V gene TRBV19 combines with J gene TRBJ1-3, with 7 bases that match TRBD1. V lost 6 bases and J lost 0; bases outside the gene matches: 5. Germline CDR1 LNHDA, CDR2 SQIVND (reference sequence). The length of the CDR3 is 15 residues. CDR3 region: CASRWGQYSGNTIYF. CDR3 nucleotide sequence: TGTGCCAGTAGATGGGGACAGTACTCTGGAAACACCATATATTTT.